This TCR beta chain emerged from a study of shared clonotypes between healthy human individuals. In the study overall: Three plates were used per donor for CD4 naive, three for CD4 memory, two for CD8 naive and one for CD8 memory. Study-wide findings and caveats: Estimated richness values were generally larger in naive subsets than in memory subsets. Some naive CD4 clonotypes, about 5.5%, turned up in common across several donors.

To note about this clone: Its antigen remains unknown. The sample contains more than one DNA sequence encoding this CDR3.

Positively selected for CCR7, the CD45RO-negative cells used as naive CD8 cells excluded terminally differentiated effector memory CD45RA+ cells. Study donors comprised healthy, HIV-negative adults devoid of recent acute infection or vaccination. The repertoire was sequenced with immunoSEQ multiplex PCR; TCRdb's copy has only in-frame clones and lacks some. Of some 1,900,000 clones detected, about 95% appear once; the ten largest clones hold around 1.2%. What was sequenced was naive CD8+ T cells sorted from blood. The source is a man aged 18 to 35 in good health.

This CDR3 is CASSESPSFNQPQHF. CDR3 bases: TGTGCCAGCAGTGAGTCCCCCAGCTTCAATCAGCCCCAGCATTTT. V usage is TRBV2 and J usage is TRBJ1-5; D ambiguous. Trimming took off 3 bases at V and 3 bases at J, with 12 bases between the two ends. The CDR3 loop spans 15 amino acids. CDR1 SNHLY and CDR2 FYNNEI come from the germline V gene.